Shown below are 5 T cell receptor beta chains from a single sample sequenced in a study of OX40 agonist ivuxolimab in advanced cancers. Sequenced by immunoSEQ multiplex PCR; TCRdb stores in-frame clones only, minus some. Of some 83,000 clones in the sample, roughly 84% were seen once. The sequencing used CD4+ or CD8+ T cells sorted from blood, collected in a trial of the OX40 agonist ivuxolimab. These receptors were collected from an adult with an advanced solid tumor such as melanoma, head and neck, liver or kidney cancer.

CDR3 loop: CASSSSTIRETQYF. The CDR3 nucleotides read TGTGCCAGCAGCTCCTCGACTATTAGAGAGACCCAGTACTTC. V and J are TRBV7-2 and TRBJ2-5; weak D call: TRBD2 (5 bases). V lost 4 bases to trimming and J lost 4 bases, with 13 bases between them. CDR1 and CDR2 from the germline V gene are SGHTA and FQGNSA. CDR3 length equals 14 residues.

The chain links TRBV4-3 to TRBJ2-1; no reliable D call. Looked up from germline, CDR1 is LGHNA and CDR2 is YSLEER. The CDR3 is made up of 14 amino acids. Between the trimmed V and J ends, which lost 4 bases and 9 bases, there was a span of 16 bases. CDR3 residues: CASSPGWRDGEQFF. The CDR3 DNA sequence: TGCGCCAGCAGCCCCGGGTGGAGAGATGGTGAGCAGTTCTTC.

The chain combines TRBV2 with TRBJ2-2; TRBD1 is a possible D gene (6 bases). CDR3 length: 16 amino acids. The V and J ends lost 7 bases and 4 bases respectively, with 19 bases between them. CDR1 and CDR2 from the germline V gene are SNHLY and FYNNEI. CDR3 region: CASILQGTLTTGELFF. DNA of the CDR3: TGTGCCAGCATCCTTCAGGGGACACTTACCACCGGGGAGCTGTTTTTT.

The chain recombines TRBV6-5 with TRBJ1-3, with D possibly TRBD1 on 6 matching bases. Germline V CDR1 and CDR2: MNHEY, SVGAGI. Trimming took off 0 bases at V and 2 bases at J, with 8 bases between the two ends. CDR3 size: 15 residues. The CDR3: CASSYSGGTGNTIYF. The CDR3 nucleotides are TGTGCCAGCAGTTACTCAGGGGGAACTGGAAACACCATATATTTT.

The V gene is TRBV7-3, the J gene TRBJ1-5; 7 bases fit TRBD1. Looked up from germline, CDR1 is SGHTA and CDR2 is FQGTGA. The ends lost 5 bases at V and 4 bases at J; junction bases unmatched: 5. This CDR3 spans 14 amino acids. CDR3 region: CASSAAGGNQPQHF. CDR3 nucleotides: TGTGCCAGCAGCGCCGCAGGGGGGAATCAGCCCCAGCATTTT.